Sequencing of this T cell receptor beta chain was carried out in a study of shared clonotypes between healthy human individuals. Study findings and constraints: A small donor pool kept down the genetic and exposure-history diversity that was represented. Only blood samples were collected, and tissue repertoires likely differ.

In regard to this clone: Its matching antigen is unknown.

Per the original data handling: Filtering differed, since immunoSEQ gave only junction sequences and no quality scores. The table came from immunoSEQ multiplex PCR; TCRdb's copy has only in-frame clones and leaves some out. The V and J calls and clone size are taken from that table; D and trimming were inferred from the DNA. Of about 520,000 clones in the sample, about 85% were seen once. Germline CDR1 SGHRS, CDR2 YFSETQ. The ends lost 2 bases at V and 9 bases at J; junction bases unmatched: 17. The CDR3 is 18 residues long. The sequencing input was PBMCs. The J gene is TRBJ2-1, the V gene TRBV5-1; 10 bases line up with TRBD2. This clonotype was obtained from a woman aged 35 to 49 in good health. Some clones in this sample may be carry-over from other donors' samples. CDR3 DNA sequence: TGCGCCAGCAGCTTAAGAGCGGGAGGGCCTTTCTCCGGAGGTGAGCAGTTCTTC. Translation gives CASSLRAGGPFSGGEQFF.